Presented here are 8 T cell receptor beta chains from one specimen sequenced in a study of T cells in narcolepsy. Clones were read by immunoSEQ multiplex PCR, and TCRdb kept only the in-frame ones, dropping some. Among 25,000 to 35,000 clones listed, around 79% were seen once. The specimen sequenced was CD45RA- memory CD4+ T cells from PBMCs. These receptors were taken from a human donor with narcolepsy.

The V call is TRBV4-3, the J call TRBJ2-7; TRBD1 matches 7 bases. With 0 bases clipped from V and 5 bases from J, the junction kept 13 bases outside the gene matches. Germline lookup yields CDR1 LGHNA and CDR2 YSLEER. This CDR3 has 17 residues. The CDR3 bases are TGCGCCAGCAGCCAAGAAGCGACCCTGACAGGGAAGAACGAGCAGTACTTC. Protein: CASSQEATLTGKNEQYF.

V and J are TRBV7-3 and TRBJ2-2; 11 nucleotides line up with TRBD2. This CDR3 has 16 residues. The V gene's germline CDR1 is SGHTA and CDR2 FQGTGA. Trimming removed 1 base from V and 6 bases from J; junction bases left unmatched: 4. This CDR3 reads CASSLNSGRAAGELFF. The CDR3 region has the DNA TGTGCCAGCAGCTTAAATAGCGGGAGGGCTGCCGGGGAGCTGTTTTTT.

The V gene is TRBV14, the J gene TRBJ2-2; D perhaps matches TRBD1 (5 bases). V was cut by 5 bases and J by 6 bases, with 13 bases left in between. Germline V lookup: CDR1 SGHDN, CDR2 FVKESK. The CDR3 spans 14 residues. The CDR3: CASSLKLGAGELFF. CDR3 sequence (DNA): TGTGCCAGCAGCTTAAAGTTAGGGGCCGGGGAGCTGTTTTTT.

V is TRBV6-4 and J is TRBJ1-2; D possibly corresponds to TRBD1 (5 bases). Germline CDR1 reads MRHNA; CDR2 reads SNTAGT. CDR3 size: 11 residues. V lost 6 bases and J lost 9, with 11 bases in between. CDR3 DNA: TGTGCCAGCAGGGGGGACGGCAGCTACACCTTC. Translation: CASRGDGSYTF.

The chain uses TRBV9 and TRBJ2-3; D is unresolved. CDR1 and CDR2 from the germline V gene are SGDLS and YYNGEE. With 0 bases removed from V and 8 bases from J, the gap between germline ends came to 13 bases. This CDR3 spans 14 amino acids. The CDR3 DNA follows: TGTGCCAGCAGCGTAGCCCGGGTTCAAGGTACGCAGTATTTT. It is translated as CASSVARVQGTQYF.

This chain joins TRBV30 and TRBJ1-4; 7 bases map to TRBD1. Germline CDR1 GTSNPN, CDR2 SVGIG (reference sequence). The V segment lost 7 bases and the J segment 4 bases; nucleotides outside the gene matches: 12. The CDR3 length is 15 residues. The CDR3 is CAFSSRQGLNEKLFF. CDR3 nucleotide sequence: TGTGCCTTCTCGTCTCGACAGGGCCTTAATGAAAAACTGTTTTTT. Filled out from reference TRBV30 and TRBJ1-4, the complete variable domain reads SQTIHQWPATLVQPVGSPLSLECTVEGTSNPNLYWYRQAAGRGLQLLFYSVGIGQISSEVPQNLSASRPQDRQFILSSKKLLLSDSGFYLCAFSSRQGLNEKLFFGSGTQLSVL.

The chain couples TRBV7-9 to TRBJ2-1; tentative D call: TRBD2 (6 bases). In germline, CDR1 is SEHNR, CDR2 FQNEAQ (reference sequence). The CDR3 runs to 15 residues. Between the trimmed V and J ends, which lost 5 bases and 6 bases, there was a span of 17 bases. The CDR3 DNA follows: TGTGCCAGCAGCCCAAGGGCGGGACGGGGCAATGAGCAGTTCTTC. Amino acid sequence: CASSPRAGRGNEQFF. Supplemented by reference TRBV7-9 and TRBJ2-1, the full variable domain reads DTGVSQNPRHKITKRGQNVTFRCDPISEHNRLYWYRQTLGQGPEFLTYFQNEAQLEKSRLLSDRFSAERPKGSFSTLEIQRTEQGDSAMYLCASSPRAGRGNEQFFGPGTRLTVL.

The V call is TRBV11-2, the J call TRBJ2-5, with D possibly matching TRBD1 (6 bases). Trimming left V 4 bases short and J 1 base short, with 10 bases between. The CDR3 runs 14 residues. From germline, CDR1 is SGHAT and CDR2 FQNNGV. Here the CDR3 DNA reads TGTGCCAGCAGCTCCTGGGACACCCAAGAGACCCAGTACTTC. As protein: CASSSWDTQETQYF.